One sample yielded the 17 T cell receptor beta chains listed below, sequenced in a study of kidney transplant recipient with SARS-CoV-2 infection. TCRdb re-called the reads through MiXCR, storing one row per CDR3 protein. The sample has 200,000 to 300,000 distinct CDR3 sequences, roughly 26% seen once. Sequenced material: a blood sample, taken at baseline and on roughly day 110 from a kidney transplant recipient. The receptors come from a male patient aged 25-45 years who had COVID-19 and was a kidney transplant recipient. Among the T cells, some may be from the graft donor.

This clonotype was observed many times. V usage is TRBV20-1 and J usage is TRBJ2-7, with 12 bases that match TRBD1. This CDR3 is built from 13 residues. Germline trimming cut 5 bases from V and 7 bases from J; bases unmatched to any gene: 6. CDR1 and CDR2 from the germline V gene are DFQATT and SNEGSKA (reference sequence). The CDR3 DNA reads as TGCAGTGCTTGCCGGGACAGGGGGCGTGAGCAGTACTTC. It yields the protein CSACRDRGREQYF.

This chain's CDR3 is CSARDPIYSRQPITDTQYF. For the CDR3, the DNA is TGCAGTGCTAGAGACCCAATTTATAGCCGCCAACCTATCACAGATACGCAGTATTTT. V and J are TRBV20-1 and TRBJ2-3, with D hard to call. This CDR3 has 19 amino acids. With 0 bases removed from V and 2 bases from J, the gap between germline ends came to 24 bases. Germline CDR1 DFQATT, CDR2 SNEGSKA (reference sequence).

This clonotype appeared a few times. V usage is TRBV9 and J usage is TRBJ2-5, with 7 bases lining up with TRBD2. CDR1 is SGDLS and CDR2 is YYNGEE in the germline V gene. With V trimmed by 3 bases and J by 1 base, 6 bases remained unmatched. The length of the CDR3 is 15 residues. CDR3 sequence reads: CASSGSTSLQETQYF. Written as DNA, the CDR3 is TGTGCCAGCAGCGGGTCGACTAGCCTCCAAGAGACCCAGTACTTC.

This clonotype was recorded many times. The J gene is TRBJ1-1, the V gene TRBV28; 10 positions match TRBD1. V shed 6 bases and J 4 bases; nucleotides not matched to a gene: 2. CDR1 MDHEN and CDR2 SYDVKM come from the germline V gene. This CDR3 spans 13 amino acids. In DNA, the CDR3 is TGTGCCAGCAGCTGGACAGGGGGCACTGAAGCTTTCTTT. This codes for CASSWTGGTEAFF.

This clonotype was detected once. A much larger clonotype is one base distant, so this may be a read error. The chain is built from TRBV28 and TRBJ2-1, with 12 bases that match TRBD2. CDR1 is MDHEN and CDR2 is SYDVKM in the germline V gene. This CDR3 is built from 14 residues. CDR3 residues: CTSSGRAWRNEQFF. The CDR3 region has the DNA TGTACCTCTAGCGGGAGGGCCTGGAGGAATGAGCAGTTCTTC.

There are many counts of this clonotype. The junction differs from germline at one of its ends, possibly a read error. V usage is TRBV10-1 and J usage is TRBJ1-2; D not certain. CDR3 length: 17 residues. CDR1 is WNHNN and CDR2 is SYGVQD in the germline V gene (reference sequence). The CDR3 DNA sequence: TGTGCCAGCAGTCAGAGTACACGCTCTAGAAAGACCTATGGCTACACCTTC. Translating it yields CASSQSTRSRKTYGYTF.

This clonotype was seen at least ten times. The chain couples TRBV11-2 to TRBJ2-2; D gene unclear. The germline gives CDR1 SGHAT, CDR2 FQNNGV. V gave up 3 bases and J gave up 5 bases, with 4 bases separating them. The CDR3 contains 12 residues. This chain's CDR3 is CASSLETGELFF. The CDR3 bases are TGTGCCAGCAGCTTGGAGACCGGGGAGCTGTTTTTT.

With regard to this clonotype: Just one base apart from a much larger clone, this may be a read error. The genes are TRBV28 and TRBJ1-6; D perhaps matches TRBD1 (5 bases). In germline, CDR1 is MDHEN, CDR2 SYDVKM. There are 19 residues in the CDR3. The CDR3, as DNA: TGTGTCAGCAGTTTCTGGGATTGGGACCGAGATACCCGAAATTCACCCCTCCACTTT. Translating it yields CVSSFWDWDRDTRNSPLHF.

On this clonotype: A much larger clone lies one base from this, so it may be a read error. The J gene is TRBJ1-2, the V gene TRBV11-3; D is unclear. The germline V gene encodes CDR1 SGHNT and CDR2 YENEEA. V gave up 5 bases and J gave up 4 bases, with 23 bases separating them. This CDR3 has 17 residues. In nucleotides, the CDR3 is TGTGCCAGCAGCCGGAACGGCGATCTCGGAAAGACCTATGGCTACACCTTC. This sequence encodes CASSRNGDLGKTYGYTF.

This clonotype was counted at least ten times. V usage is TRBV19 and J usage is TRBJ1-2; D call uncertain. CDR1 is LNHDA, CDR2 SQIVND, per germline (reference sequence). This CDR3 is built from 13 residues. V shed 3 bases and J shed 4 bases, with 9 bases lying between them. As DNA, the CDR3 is TGTGCCAGTAGTATCGTTGACACCTATGGCTACACCTTC. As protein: CASSIVDTYGYTF. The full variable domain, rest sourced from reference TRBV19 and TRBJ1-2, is DGGITQSPKYLFRKEGQNVTLSCEQNLNHDAMYWYRQDPGQGLRLIYYSQIVNDFQKGDIAEGYSVSREKKESFPLTVTSAQKNPTAFYLCASSIVDTYGYTFGSGTRLTVV.

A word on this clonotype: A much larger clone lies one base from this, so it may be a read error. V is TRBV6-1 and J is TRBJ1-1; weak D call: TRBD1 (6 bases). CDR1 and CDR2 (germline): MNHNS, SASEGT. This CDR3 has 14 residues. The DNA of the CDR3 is TGTGCCAGCAATGAAAATTTAGGGGGTACTGAAGCTTTCTTT. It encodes CASNENLGGTEAFF.

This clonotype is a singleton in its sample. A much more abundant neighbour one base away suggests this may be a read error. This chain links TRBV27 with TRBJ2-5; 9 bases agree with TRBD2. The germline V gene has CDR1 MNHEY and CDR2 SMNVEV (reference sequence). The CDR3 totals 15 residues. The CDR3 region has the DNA TGTACCAGCAGTCTCAATAGCGGGAGCGGGGGGACCCAGTACTTC. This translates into CTSSLNSGSGGTQYF.

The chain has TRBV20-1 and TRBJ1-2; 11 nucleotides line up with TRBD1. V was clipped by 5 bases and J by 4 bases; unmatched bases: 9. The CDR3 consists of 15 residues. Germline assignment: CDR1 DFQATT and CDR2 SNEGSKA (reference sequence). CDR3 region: CSAGGGQGVIYGYTF. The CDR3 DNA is TGCAGTGCTGGTGGGGGACAGGGGGTTATCTATGGCTACACCTTC.

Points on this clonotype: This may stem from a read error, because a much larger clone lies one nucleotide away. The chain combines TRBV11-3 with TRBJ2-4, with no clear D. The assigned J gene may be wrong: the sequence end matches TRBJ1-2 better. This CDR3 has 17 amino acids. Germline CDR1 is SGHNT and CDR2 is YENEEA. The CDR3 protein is CASSCVCDLGKTCGYTF. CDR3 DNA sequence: TGTGCCAGCAGCTGCGTATGCGATCTCGGAAAGACCTGTGGCTACACCTTC.

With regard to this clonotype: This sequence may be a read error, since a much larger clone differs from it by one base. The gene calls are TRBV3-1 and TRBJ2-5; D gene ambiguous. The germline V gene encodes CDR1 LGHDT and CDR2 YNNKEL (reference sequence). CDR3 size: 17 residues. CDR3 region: CAGSLLGPISFSETQYF. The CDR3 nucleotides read TGTGCCGGCAGCCTTCTAGGTCCCATTTCTTTCTCTGAGACCCAGTACTTC.

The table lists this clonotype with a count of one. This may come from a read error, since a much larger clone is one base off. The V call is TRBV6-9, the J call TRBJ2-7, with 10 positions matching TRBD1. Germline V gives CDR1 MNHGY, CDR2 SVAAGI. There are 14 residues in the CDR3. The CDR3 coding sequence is TGTGACAGCAGTTTTCGGGACAGGGGACACGAGCAGTACTTC. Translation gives CDSSFRDRGHEQYF.

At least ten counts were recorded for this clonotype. CDR3 coding DNA: TGTGCCAGTAGTATCAACAGGCCCACCGGGGAGCTGTTTTTT. Amino acid sequence: CASSINRPTGELFF. The gene calls are TRBV19 and TRBJ2-2; D is perhaps TRBD1 (5 bases). The CDR3 consists of 14 residues. V was pared by 3 bases and J by 4 bases, with 9 bases between. Germline assignment: CDR1 LNHDA and CDR2 SQIVND (reference sequence).